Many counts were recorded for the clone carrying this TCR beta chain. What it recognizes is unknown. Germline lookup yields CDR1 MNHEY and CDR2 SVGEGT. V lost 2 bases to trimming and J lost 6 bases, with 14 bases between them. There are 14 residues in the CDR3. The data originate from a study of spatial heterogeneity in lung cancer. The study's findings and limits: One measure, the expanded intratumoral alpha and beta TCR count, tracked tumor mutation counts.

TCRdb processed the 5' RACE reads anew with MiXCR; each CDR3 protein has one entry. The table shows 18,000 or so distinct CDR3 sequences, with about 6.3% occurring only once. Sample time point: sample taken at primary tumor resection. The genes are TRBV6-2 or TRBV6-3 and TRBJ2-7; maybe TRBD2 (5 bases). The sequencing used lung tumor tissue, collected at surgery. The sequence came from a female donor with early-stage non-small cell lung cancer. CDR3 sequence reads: CASSYQSGISEQYF. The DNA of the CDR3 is TGTGCCAGCAGTTACCAGTCGGGGATCTCCGAGCAGTACTTC.